What follows are 28 T cell receptor beta chains derived from one specimen sequenced in a study of CD8 T cells in Susac syndrome. Reverse transcription used about 0.45 to 1 ug RNA and random hexamers. TCRdb ran MiXCR on the immunoSEQ multiplex PCR reads and lists one entry per CDR3 protein. The table has around 71,000 distinct CDR3 sequences, 85% to 95% seen once. Sequencing was done on a sample of CD4+ T cells from PBMCs. The source of these receptors is a human donor with Susac syndrome.

The chain links TRBV7-3 to TRBJ2-5, with TRBD2 identical over 12 bases. This CDR3 spans 17 amino acids. Germline V gene sequence: CDR1 SGHTA, CDR2 FQGTGA. Trimming removed 5 bases from V and 5 bases from J; junction bases left unmatched: 12. CDR3 DNA: TGTGCCAGCAGCCCTGGGGCTAGCGGGGGGGCCCGGGAGACCCAGTACTTC. Amino acid sequence: CASSPGASGGARETQYF.

This clonotype was observed once. The V call is TRBV4-3, the J call TRBJ2-2, with 9 nucleotides matching TRBD1. V was clipped by 3 bases and J by 4 bases; unmatched bases: 12. The CDR3 is made up of 18 amino acids. In germline, CDR1 is LGHNA, CDR2 YSLEER. The chain's CDR3 is CASSQAFNRGQLTGELFF. The CDR3 region has the DNA TGCGCCAGCAGCCAGGCCTTTAACAGGGGGCAACTCACCGGGGAGCTGTTTTTT.

The J gene is TRBJ1-6, the V gene TRBV20-1; D may be TRBD1 (5 bases). Germline assignment: CDR1 DFQATT and CDR2 SNEGSKA (reference sequence). V lost 5 bases to trimming and J lost 9 bases, with 26 bases between them. This CDR3 has 17 residues. The CDR3 DNA reads TGCAGTGCTCAATCCGGGACGGCGGAGGGGTGGAGTTCACCCCTCCACTTT. This sequence encodes CSAQSGTAEGWSSPLHF.

The chain couples TRBV7-2 to TRBJ2-5; D gene ambiguous. Germline assignment: CDR1 SGHTA and CDR2 FQGNSA. V gave up 5 bases and J gave up 4 bases, with 8 bases separating them. There are 12 residues in the CDR3. The CDR3 nucleotides read TGTGCCAGCAGCCCGCCTAGAGAGACCCAGTACTTC. Translating gives CASSPPRETQYF.

The chain links TRBV5-4 to TRBJ2-6; perhaps TRBD1 as D (6 bases). Germline V gives CDR1 SGHNT, CDR2 YYREEE (reference sequence). The CDR3 runs to 18 residues. V was trimmed by 4 bases and J by 0 bases, leaving 17 bases between them. CDR3 coding DNA: TGTGCCAGCAGCCCTATTCCGGGACATATCTCTGGGGCCAACGTCCTGACTTTC. This gives the protein CASSPIPGHISGANVLTF.

The gene calls are TRBV6-4 and TRBJ1-6; D is undetermined. Germline V gene sequence: CDR1 MRHNA, CDR2 SNTAGT. The CDR3 contains 19 residues. The germline V and J ends were trimmed by 3 bases and 0 bases, with 18 bases remaining between them. The CDR3, as DNA: TGTGCCAGCAGTGAAGAAAGAGTGGGCAGAAGCTCCTATAATTCACCCCTCCACTTT. This codes for CASSEERVGRSSYNSPLHF.

The gene calls are TRBV20-1 and TRBJ1-1; D may be TRBD1 (5 bases). Trimming removed 3 bases at V and 4 bases at J, with 9 bases between. Germline-derived CDR1 and CDR2 are DFQATT and SNEGSKA (reference sequence). This CDR3 has 12 amino acids. The CDR3 sequence: CSASTGGTEAFF. CDR3 DNA: TGCAGTGCTAGTACAGGAGGCACTGAAGCTTTCTTT.

The genes are TRBV7-8 and TRBJ2-7; 7 bases align to TRBD1. This CDR3 comprises 18 residues. V dropped 3 bases and J dropped 0; count of bases not matched to a gene: 14. Per the germline V gene, CDR1 is SGHVS and CDR2 is FQNEAQ. CDR3 in DNA: TGTGCCAGCAGCTTCTTTATAACTGGACAGGTCTTCTCCTACGAGCAGTACTTC. This codes for CASSFFITGQVFSYEQYF.

V and J are TRBV6-5 and TRBJ2-2, with D perhaps matching TRBD1 (6 bases). The CDR3 runs to 17 residues. CDR1 and CDR2 from the germline V gene are MNHEY and SVGAGI. V was shortened by 2 bases and J by 4 bases, with 17 bases between the two germline ends. CDR3: CASSYGQPRFTTGELFF. The CDR3 DNA is TGTGCCAGCAGTTACGGACAGCCTAGGTTTACCACCGGGGAGCTGTTTTTT.

This chain connects TRBV6-1 to TRBJ2-3; D might be TRBD2 (5 bases). Trimming left V 7 bases short and J 0 bases short, with 23 bases between. The CDR3 runs 18 residues. Germline V gives CDR1 MNHNS, CDR2 SASEGT. The CDR3 coding sequence is TGTGCCAGCACCCGGTGGTGGAGAGGGATGGCCAGCACAGATACGCAGTATTTT. Translating it yields CASTRWWRGMASTDTQYF.

This chain links TRBV12-3 or TRBV12-4 with TRBJ1-2; unclear D gene. Trimming stripped 3 bases from V and 2 bases from J, with 4 bases between. There are 12 residues in the CDR3. This CDR3 is CASSLLNYGYTF. As DNA, the CDR3 is TGTGCCAGCAGTTTGCTGAACTATGGCTACACCTTC.

V gene TRBV4-2 combines with J gene TRBJ2-1; 8 nucleotides agree with TRBD1. Germline V CDR1 and CDR2: LGHNA, YNFKEQ. The CDR3 is 17 residues long. Trimming removed 0 bases from V and 3 bases from J; junction bases left unmatched: 7. The CDR3 loop reads CASSQDRGTGFYNEQFF. The DNA for the CDR3 is TGTGCCAGCAGCCAAGATAGAGGGACAGGATTCTACAATGAGCAGTTCTTC.

This clonotype showed up just once. At one boundary the junction diverges from the germline segment, which might be a read error. The genes are TRBV7-8 and TRBJ2-5; a weak D match, TRBD1 (5 bases). The CDR3 totals 14 residues. Germline-derived CDR1 and CDR2 are SGHVS and FQNEAQ. The CDR3 DNA reads as TGTGCCAGCAGCTTAGCCGCCGACAGCCCCAGTGGGAACTTC. Translating gives CASSLAADSPSGNF. Full variable domain (rest looked up from reference TRBV7-8 and TRBJ2-5): GAGVSQSPRYKVAKRGQDVALRCDPISGHVSLFWYQQALGQGPEFLTYFQNEAQLDKSGLPSDRFFAERPEGSVSTLKIQRTQQEDSAVYLCASSLAADSPSGNFGPGTRLLVL.

This clonotype was detected only a few times. V gene TRBV6-2 or TRBV6-3 combines with J gene TRBJ2-5; D unresolved. The V and J ends lost 2 bases and 3 bases respectively, with 16 bases between them. The germline V gene has CDR1 MNHEY and CDR2 SVGEGT. This CDR3 spans 16 amino acids. CDR3 region: CASSYRPGSSEETQYF. The CDR3, as DNA: TGTGCCAGCAGTTACAGGCCAGGTTCATCTGAAGAGACCCAGTACTTC.

Written as DNA, the CDR3 is TGTGCCAGCAGCCGCCCCCAACTAGCGAGAGATACGCAGTATTTT. The encoded protein is CASSRPQLARDTQYF. The V call is TRBV28, the J call TRBJ2-3; 7 bases match TRBD2. Germline V lookup: CDR1 MDHEN, CDR2 SYDVKM. The CDR3 runs 15 residues. With V trimmed by 6 bases and J by 5 bases, 11 bases remained unmatched.

This clonotype was seen a single time. The CDR3 spells CASSIPSGALNTEAFF. In nucleotides, the CDR3 is TGTGCCAGTAGTATCCCTTCGGGGGCTTTGAACACTGAAGCTTTCTTT. The chain is built from TRBV19 and TRBJ1-1; D might be TRBD1 (6 bases). The CDR3 is made up of 16 amino acids. Germline V CDR1 and CDR2: LNHDA, SQIVND (reference sequence). Trimming removed 3 bases from V and 0 bases from J, with 14 bases in between.

This chain joins TRBV29-1 and TRBJ1-5; D perhaps matches TRBD1 (6 bases). Germline lookup yields CDR1 SQVTM and CDR2 ANQGSEA. Deletions cut 1 base from V and 7 bases from J, with 11 bases between. The CDR3 length is 13 residues. The CDR3 nucleotides read TGCAGCGTTGAAGTAGACAGGAAGCAGCCCCAGCATTTT. Amino acids: CSVEVDRKQPQHF.

The chain carries TRBV12-3 or TRBV12-4 and TRBJ1-5, with 7 bases fitting TRBD1. Trimming at V came to 5 bases and at J to 3 bases, leaving 4 bases not matched to a gene. This CDR3 region has 14 residues. The CDR3 coding sequence is TGTGCCAGCAGTCTAGGGACAGTCAATCAGCCCCAGCATTTT. Amino acid sequence: CASSLGTVNQPQHF.

V usage is TRBV14 and J usage is TRBJ1-2; the D is unclear. V shed 0 bases and J shed 4 bases, with 9 bases lying between them. In germline, CDR1 is SGHDN, CDR2 FVKESK. This CDR3 has 14 amino acids. CDR3 sequence reads: CASSQDLSSYGYTF. The CDR3 bases are TGTGCCAGCAGCCAAGATCTTTCAAGCTATGGCTACACCTTC.

Only one count was recorded for this clonotype. This chain uses TRBV10-3 with TRBJ2-3; D uncertain. Trimming pared 1 base from V and 4 bases from J, leaving 6 bases between. CDR1 ENHRY and CDR2 SYGVKD come from the germline V gene. The CDR3 totals 13 residues. The CDR3 sequence: CAISEFSPDTQYF. The CDR3 DNA reads TGTGCCATCAGTGAGTTTTCACCAGATACGCAGTATTTT.

V usage is TRBV19 and J usage is TRBJ1-1; D not resolved. The CDR3 loop spans 13 amino acids. Germline values: CDR1 LNHDA, CDR2 SQIVND (reference sequence). V dropped 6 bases and J dropped 4 bases, with 12 bases sitting between them. The CDR3 reads CASRKGSGTEAFF. The CDR3, as DNA: TGTGCCAGTAGGAAGGGATCCGGCACTGAAGCTTTCTTT.

The chain uses TRBV25-1 and TRBJ2-2; D is possibly TRBD2 (6 bases). Germline CDR1 reads MGHDK; CDR2 reads SYGVNS. V was clipped by 6 bases and J by 7 bases, with 18 bases between them. The CDR3 runs to 15 residues. CDR3 bases: TGTGCCAGCAGCGACCTACTAGCTAGGGGCGGGGAGCTGTTTTTT. Translated: CASSDLLARGGELFF.

J is TRBJ2-5 and V is TRBV9; D is tentatively TRBD1 or TRBD2 (5 bases each). The V and J ends lost 2 bases and 2 bases respectively, with 10 bases between them. The CDR3 has 14 amino acids. Germline V CDR1 and CDR2: SGDLS, YYNGEE. The CDR3 nucleotides are TGTGCCAGCAGCGTTCCGGGACCGCAAGAGACCCAGTACTTC. It encodes CASSVPGPQETQYF.

This clonotype was observed a few times. The rearrangement links TRBV29-1 to TRBJ2-1; TRBD2 agrees at 10 bases. The CDR3 contains 14 residues. Germline CDR1 SQVTM, CDR2 ANQGSEA. Trimming took 5 bases from V and 7 from J; bases not matched to a gene: 8. CDR3: CSVLSGGAWNEQFF. Written as DNA, the CDR3 is TGCAGCGTTTTAAGCGGGGGGGCCTGGAATGAGCAGTTCTTC.

This sequence joins TRBV6-2 or TRBV6-3 and TRBJ1-6; possible D gene TRBD1, 6 bases. Germline-derived CDR1 and CDR2 are MNHEY and SVGEGT. The CDR3 is made up of 15 amino acids. V shed 6 bases and J shed 7 bases, with 16 bases lying between them. The CDR3 nucleotides are TGTGCCAGCAGCCCAACAGGGCTCCGGAATTCACCCCTCCACTTT. Translated, it gives CASSPTGLRNSPLHF.

The count of this clonotype is one. CDR3 sequence: CASSLGVGTVNYGYTF. The CDR3, as DNA: TGTGCCAGCAGCTTAGGGGTTGGGACAGTTAACTATGGCTACACCTTC. The chain is built from TRBV7-2 and TRBJ1-2, with 7 nucleotides matching TRBD1. CDR1 is SGHTA, CDR2 FQGNSA, per germline. The J segment lost 1 base and the V segment lost 1 base, leaving 6 bases of the junction unmatched. The CDR3 covers 16 residues.

The V call is TRBV20-1, the J call TRBJ1-6, with D unresolved. The CDR3 length is 16 residues. V lost 3 bases and J 0 bases, leaving 12 bases between the germline ends. The V gene's germline CDR1 is DFQATT and CDR2 SNEGSKA (reference sequence). The CDR3 loop reads CSARLWQSSYNSPLHF. The CDR3 nucleotides are TGCAGTGCTAGGTTGTGGCAGAGCTCCTATAATTCACCCCTCCACTTT.

The rearrangement links TRBV5-1 to TRBJ1-2, with 9 positions matching TRBD1. V shed 3 bases, J shed 6 bases, and the junction held 6 bases outside the gene matches. The germline V gene encodes CDR1 SGHRS and CDR2 YFSETQ. CDR3 size: 14 residues. Written as DNA, the CDR3 is TGCGCCAGCAGCTGGATGGACAGGGGAAATGGCTACACCTTC. It translates to CASSWMDRGNGYTF.